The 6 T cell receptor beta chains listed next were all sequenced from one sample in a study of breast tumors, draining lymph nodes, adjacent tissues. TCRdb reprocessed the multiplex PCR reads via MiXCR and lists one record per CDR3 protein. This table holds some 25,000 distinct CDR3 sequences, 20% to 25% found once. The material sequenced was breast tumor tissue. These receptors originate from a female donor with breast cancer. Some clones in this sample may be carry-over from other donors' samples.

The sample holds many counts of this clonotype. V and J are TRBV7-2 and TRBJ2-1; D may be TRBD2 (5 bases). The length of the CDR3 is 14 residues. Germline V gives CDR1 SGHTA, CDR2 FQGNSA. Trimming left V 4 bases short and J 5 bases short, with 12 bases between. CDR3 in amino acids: CASSWGDYNNEQFF. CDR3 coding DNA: TGTGCCAGCAGCTGGGGAGACTATAACAATGAGCAGTTCTTC.

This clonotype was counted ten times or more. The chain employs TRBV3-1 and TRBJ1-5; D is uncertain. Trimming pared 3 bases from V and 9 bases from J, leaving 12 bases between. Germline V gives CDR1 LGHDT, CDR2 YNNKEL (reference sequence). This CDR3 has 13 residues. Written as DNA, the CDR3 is TGTGCCAGCAGCCAGGAGGTTGCGCGGCCCCAGCATTTT. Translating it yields CASSQEVARPQHF.

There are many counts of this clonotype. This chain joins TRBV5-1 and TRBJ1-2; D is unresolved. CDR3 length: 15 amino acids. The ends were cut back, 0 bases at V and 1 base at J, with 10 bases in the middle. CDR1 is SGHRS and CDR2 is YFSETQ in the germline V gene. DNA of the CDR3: TGCGCCAGCAGCTTGGTGTACGGAAATAACTATGGCTACACCTTC. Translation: CASSLVYGNNYGYTF. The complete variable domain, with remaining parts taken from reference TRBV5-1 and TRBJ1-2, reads KAGVTQTPRYLIKTRGQQVTLSCSPISGHRSVSWYQQTPGQGLQFLFEYFSETQRNKGNFPGRFSGRQFSNSRSEMNVSTLELGDSALYLCASSLVYGNNYGYTFGSGTRLTVV.

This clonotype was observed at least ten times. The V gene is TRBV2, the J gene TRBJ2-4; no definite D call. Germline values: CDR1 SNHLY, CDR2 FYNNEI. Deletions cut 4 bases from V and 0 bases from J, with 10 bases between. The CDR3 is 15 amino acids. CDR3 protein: CASSASELAKNIQYF. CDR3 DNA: TGTGCCAGCAGTGCCTCGGAGCTAGCCAAAAACATTCAGTACTTC.

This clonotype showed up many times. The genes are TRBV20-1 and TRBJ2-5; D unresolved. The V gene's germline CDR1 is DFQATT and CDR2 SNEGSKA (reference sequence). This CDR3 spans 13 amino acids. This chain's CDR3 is CREQHRYQETQYF. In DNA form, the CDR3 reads TGCAGGGAACAGCATCGATACCAAGAGACCCAGTACTTC.

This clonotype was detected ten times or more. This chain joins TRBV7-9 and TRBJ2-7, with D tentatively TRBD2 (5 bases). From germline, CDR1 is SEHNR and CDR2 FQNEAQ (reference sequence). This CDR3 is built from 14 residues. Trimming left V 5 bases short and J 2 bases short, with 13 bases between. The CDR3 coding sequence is TGTGCCAGCAGCCCGGGAAACCACCCCTACGAGCAGTACTTC. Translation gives CASSPGNHPYEQYF.